This T cell receptor (beta chain) was identified during a study of blood T cell repertoires in COVID-19. The wider study: Samples representing acute and convalescent COVID-19 were sourced from the United States, Italy and Spain.

Produced via immunoSEQ multiplex PCR; TCRdb's table is partial and in-frame only. The sample contains about 15,000 clones, about three quarters of which appear only once. The CDR3 has 13 amino acids. Germline CDR1 and CDR2: GTSNPN and SVGIG (reference sequence). V was clipped by 4 bases and J by 2 bases, with 8 bases between them. The chain joins TRBV30 to TRBJ2-2; D possibly corresponds to TRBD2 (5 bases). This clonotype was obtained from a man between 65 and 85 years old with acute or convalescent COVID-19. Material for sequencing was peripheral blood. CDR3 DNA sequence: TGTGCCTGGAATACGGGAAACACCGGGGAGCTGTTTTTT. Amino acids: CAWNTGNTGELFF.